This TCR beta chain originates from a study of Graves' ophthalmopathy and Graves' hyperthyroidism. This clonotype was seen repeatedly, ten times or more. Antigen unknown. Amplifying from RNA transcripts, the study obtained TCR beta CDR3 regions. RT-PCR with HTBI primers came first, then second-round multiplex PCR. TCRdb independently ran MiXCR on the multiplex PCR reads; one entry per CDR3 protein. The sample lists over a million distinct CDR3 sequences, 36% occurring once. Regarding the study as a whole: Sensitivity reached 85% to 90% and specificity approximately 81% for a 13-signature model separating ophthalmopathy from stable hyperthyroidism.

The source is an adult man with Graves' hyperthyroidism. Sequenced input: peripheral blood or thyroid tissue (not recorded which).

CDR3 DNA sequence: TGTGCCACCAGCAGAGAGGCGGCGGGAGACAATCAGCCCCAGCATTTT. Translating it yields CATSREAAGDNQPQHF. The chain links TRBV15 to TRBJ1-5; D not resolved. Germline V gene data show CDR1 as LNHNV and CDR2 as YYDKDF (reference sequence). The CDR3 is 16 residues long. V lost 0 bases, J lost 3 bases, and 12 bases lay in between.